These 14 T cell receptor beta chains came from one sample sequenced in a study of blood T cell repertoires in COVID-19. The table came from immunoSEQ multiplex PCR; TCRdb's copy has only in-frame clones and leaves some out. The profile covers under 200,000 clones, with around 80% appearing a single time and about a tenth taken by the ten largest. What was sequenced was peripheral blood. These receptors originate from a woman aged 80 or older with active or convalescent COVID-19.

V is TRBV30 and J is TRBJ1-6, with D perhaps TRBD1 (5 bases). V was shortened by 0 bases and J by 6 bases, with 9 bases between the two germline ends. The germline V gene encodes CDR1 GTSNPN and CDR2 SVGIG (reference sequence). The CDR3 has 14 residues. CDR3 DNA sequence: TGTGCCTGGAGTGTCTCCGGGGGTAATTCACCCCTCCACTTT. This sequence encodes CAWSVSGGNSPLHF.

The chain couples TRBV5-4 to TRBJ2-2; 10 bases are a match to TRBD1. The CDR3 has 15 residues. V gave up 0 bases and J gave up 5 bases; unmatched junction bases: 1. Germline V lookup: CDR1 SGHNT, CDR2 YYREEE (reference sequence). CDR3 sequence reads: CASSLVGQGTGELFF. The CDR3 DNA is TGTGCCAGCAGCTTGGTGGGACAGGGGACCGGGGAGCTGTTTTTT. Full variable domain (rest looked up from reference TRBV5-4 and TRBJ2-2): ETGVTQSPTHLIKTRGQQVTLRCSSQSGHNTVSWYQQALGQGPQFIFQYYREEENGRGNFPPRFSGLQFPNYSSELNVNALELDDSALYLCASSLVGQGTGELFFGEGSRLTVL.

The chain employs TRBV5-1 and TRBJ2-5; 7 positions match TRBD1. Germline V gene lookup returns CDR1 SGHRS and CDR2 YFSETQ. The CDR3 is 14 residues long. V shed 5 bases, J shed 1 base, and the junction held 5 bases outside the gene matches. The CDR3 loop reads CASSGTDFQETQYF. The CDR3 DNA sequence: TGCGCCAGCAGTGGGACAGACTTCCAAGAGACCCAGTACTTC.

This clone has a handful of counts. The rearrangement uses TRBV5-1 and TRBJ2-3, with TRBD2 matching over 10 bases. Trimming cost V 0 bases and J 1 base; bases outside gene matches: 5. The CDR3 is 17 amino acids. Per germline, CDR1 SGHRS and CDR2 YFSETQ. The CDR3 DNA reads TGCGCCAGCAGCTTGGGAGCGGGGGGGCGCGGCACAGATACGCAGTATTTT. Translation: CASSLGAGGRGTDTQYF.

This chain joins TRBV6-2 or TRBV6-3 and TRBJ1-5; 9 nucleotides match TRBD1. The CDR3 loop spans 15 amino acids. The V and J ends lost 2 bases and 6 bases, in that order; junction bases with no gene match: 5. The germline V gene has CDR1 MNHEY and CDR2 SVGEGT. The CDR3, as DNA: TGTGCCAGCAGTTACGCGGGACAGGGTGGTCAGCCCCAGCATTTT. Residues: CASSYAGQGGQPQHF.

The chain joins TRBV7-6 to TRBJ1-5; 12 bases align to TRBD1. Germline CDR1 is SGHVS and CDR2 is FNYEAQ. The junction had 7 bases not matched to a gene; V was cut back by 6 bases and J by 7 bases. The CDR3 has 15 amino acids. CDR3 loop: CASRGDRGRGQPQHF. Written as DNA, the CDR3 is TGTGCCAGCAGGGGGGACAGGGGGCGAGGCCAGCCCCAGCATTTT.

This clone showed up just a few times. This sequence joins TRBV12-3 or TRBV12-4 and TRBJ1-1; no clear D. There are 13 residues in the CDR3. V was trimmed by 8 bases and J by 0 bases, leaving 10 bases between them. The CDR3 reads CASGAGMNTEAFF. Written as DNA, the CDR3 is TGTGCCAGCGGTGCGGGGATGAACACTGAAGCTTTCTTT.

V and J are TRBV5-1 and TRBJ2-1; 10 nucleotides match TRBD1. Trimming removed 4 bases from V and 6 bases from J; junction bases left unmatched: 7. Germline CDR1 is SGHRS and CDR2 is YFSETQ. The CDR3 consists of 15 residues. The CDR3 loop is CASSQPGQGLNEQFF. The CDR3, as DNA: TGCGCCAGCAGCCAGCCGGGACAGGGGCTCAATGAGCAGTTCTTC.

This clone was seen a few times. This chain connects TRBV28 to TRBJ1-2, with 11 bases lining up with TRBD1. Germline loops: CDR1 MDHEN, CDR2 SYDVKM. V was clipped by 4 bases and J by 7 bases; unmatched bases: 5. This CDR3 comprises 14 residues. The CDR3, as DNA: TGTGCCAGCAGTTCGGGACAGGGGGAAGGTGGCTACACCTTC. Protein sequence: CASSSGQGEGGYTF.

The chain employs TRBV4-3 and TRBJ1-2; a possible D gene is TRBD1 (5 bases). The CDR3 is 14 amino acids. V was shortened by 2 bases and J by 2 bases, with 9 bases between the two germline ends. The V gene's germline CDR1 is LGHNA and CDR2 YSLEER. DNA of the CDR3: TGCGCCAGCAGCCAAACCACAGGAAACTATGGCTACACCTTC. The encoded protein is CASSQTTGNYGYTF.

The chain uses TRBV2 and TRBJ1-5; 7 bases are a match to TRBD1. CDR3 length: 13 residues. Germline V gene lookup returns CDR1 SNHLY and CDR2 FYNNEI. Trimming at V came to 6 bases and at J to 7 bases, leaving 6 bases not matched to a gene. Here the CDR3 reads CASRNTGDQPQHF. CDR3 in DNA: TGTGCCAGCAGGAATACAGGGGACCAGCCCCAGCATTTT.

This clone occurred once. This chain connects TRBV18 to TRBJ1-3; 9 positions match TRBD1. CDR3 length: 13 amino acids. Germline CDR1 reads KGHSH; CDR2 reads LQKENI. Trimming cost V 5 bases and J 10 bases; bases outside gene matches: 6. CDR3 DNA sequence: TGTGCCAGCTCAGAGGACAGGGGAGTGACCATATATTTT. Translating gives CASSEDRGVTIYF.

The chain joins TRBV27 to TRBJ1-5; no reliable D call. The CDR3 sequence is 13 residues long. Germline CDR1 and CDR2: MNHEY and SMNVEV (reference sequence). Trimming took 6 bases from V and 7 from J, leaving 13 bases between them. This chain's CDR3 is CASRSSNSQPQHF. The CDR3 coding sequence is TGTGCCAGCAGGTCCTCGAACTCCCAGCCCCAGCATTTT.

The rearrangement uses TRBV7-9 and TRBJ2-1; TRBD1 matches 7 bases. V was clipped by 4 bases and J by 0 bases; unmatched bases: 12. CDR1 and CDR2 from the germline V gene are SEHNR and FQNEAQ (reference sequence). The CDR3 has 18 residues. CDR3 DNA sequence: TGTGCCAGCAGCTACCTGGAGTATTGGGACAGCTCCTACAATGAGCAGTTCTTC. Protein product: CASSYLEYWDSSYNEQFF. Full variable domain (remainder filled in from reference TRBV7-9 and TRBJ2-1): DTGVSQNPRHKITKRGQNVTFRCDPISEHNRLYWYRQTLGQGPEFLTYFQNEAQLEKSRLLSDRFSAERPKGSFSTLEIQRTEQGDSAMYLCASSYLEYWDSSYNEQFFGPGTRLTVL.